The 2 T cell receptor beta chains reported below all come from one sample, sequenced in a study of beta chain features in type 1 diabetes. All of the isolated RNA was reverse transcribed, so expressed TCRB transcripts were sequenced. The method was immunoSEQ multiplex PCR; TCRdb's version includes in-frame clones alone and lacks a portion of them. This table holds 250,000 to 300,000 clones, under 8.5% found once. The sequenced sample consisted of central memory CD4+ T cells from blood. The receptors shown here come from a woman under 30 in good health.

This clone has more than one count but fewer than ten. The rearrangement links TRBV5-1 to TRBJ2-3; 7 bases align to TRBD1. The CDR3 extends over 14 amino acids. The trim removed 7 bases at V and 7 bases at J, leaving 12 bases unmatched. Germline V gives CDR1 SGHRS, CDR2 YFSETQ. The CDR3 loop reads CASRPGQYVHTQYF. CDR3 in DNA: TGCGCCAGCCGACCGGGACAGTACGTCCATACGCAGTATTTT. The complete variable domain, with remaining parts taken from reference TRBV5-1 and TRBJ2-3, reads KAGVTQTPRYLIKTRGQQVTLSCSPISGHRSVSWYQQTPGQGLQFLFEYFSETQRNKGNFPGRFSGRQFSNSRSEMNVSTLELGDSALYLCASRPGQYVHTQYFGPGTRLTVL.

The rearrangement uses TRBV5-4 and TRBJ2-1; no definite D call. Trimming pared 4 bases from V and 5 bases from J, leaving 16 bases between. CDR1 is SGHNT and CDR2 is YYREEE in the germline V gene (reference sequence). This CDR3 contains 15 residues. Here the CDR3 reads CASSQDIAGNNEQFF. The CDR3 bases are TGTGCCAGCAGCCAAGATATTGCCGGAAACAATGAGCAGTTCTTC.